These 32 T cell receptor beta chains originate from one sample sequenced in a study of spatial heterogeneity in lung cancer. One entry per CDR3 protein results from TCRdb running MiXCR on the 5' RACE reads. The repertoire holds 7,500 to 10,000 distinct CDR3 sequences, about a quarter seen once, with about 4% in the top ten. Time point specified: blood at routine non-recurrence follow-up after resection. The sample consisted of PBMCs, taken at follow-up. The receptors stem from a female donor with early-stage non-small cell lung cancer.

The chain carries TRBV13 and TRBJ2-1; D tentatively reads TRBD1 or TRBD2 (5 bases each). Germline V CDR1 and CDR2: PRHDT, FYEKMQ (reference sequence). Trimming shortened V by 4 bases and J by 4 bases, and 23 bases separated the two germline ends. CDR3 length equals 18 residues. The CDR3 bases are TGTGCCAGCAGCTCCGACGGGGCTAAAAGGGATGATTACAATGAGCAGTTCTTC. It translates to CASSSDGAKRDDYNEQFF.

Relative to its sample, this clonotype is medium-sized. The CDR3 sequence is CASSQFSGGGNEQFF. Written as DNA, the CDR3 is TGTGCCAGCAGCCAATTTAGCGGAGGGGGGAATGAGCAGTTCTTC. The rearrangement uses TRBV14 and TRBJ2-1; D might be TRBD1 or TRBD2, each matching 6 bases. There are 15 residues in the CDR3. From germline, CDR1 is SGHDN and CDR2 FVKESK. Between the trimmed V and J ends, which lost 2 bases and 7 bases, there was a span of 15 bases.

This rearrangement joins TRBV6-1 to TRBJ2-7; the D gene is possibly TRBD1 (5 bases). Trimming removed 4 bases at V and 11 bases at J, with 24 bases between. The CDR3 is made up of 15 amino acids. Germline CDR1 reads MNHNS; CDR2 reads SASEGT. CDR3 in DNA: TGTGCCAGCAGTGGGTCGGGTAGGGGCCTCCTAGAGGAGTACTTC. Its protein is CASSGSGRGLLEEYF.

This clonotype was seen only a few times. V is TRBV7-9 and J is TRBJ2-5; 8 bases fit TRBD2. Germline CDR1 is SEHNR and CDR2 is FQNEAQ (reference sequence). Trimming at V came to 5 bases and at J to 1 base, leaving 6 bases not matched to a gene. The CDR3 is made up of 15 amino acids. In DNA form, the CDR3 reads TGTGCCAGCAGCCCTCTCACTAGCGGCCAAGAGACCCAGTACTTC. It codes for CASSPLTSGQETQYF.

V and J are TRBV5-1 and TRBJ2-5; D not resolved. CDR1 SGHRS and CDR2 YFSETQ come from the germline V gene. V lost 0 bases and J lost 2, with 5 bases in between. CDR3 length: 13 amino acids. The CDR3 DNA sequence: TGCGCCAGCAGCTTGGTTGGTCAAGAGACCCAGTACTTC. It encodes CASSLVGQETQYF.

The genes are TRBV20-1 and TRBJ2-3, with D perhaps matching TRBD2 (6 bases). The germline gives CDR1 DFQATT, CDR2 SNEGSKA (reference sequence). The CDR3 covers 15 residues. V was clipped by 6 bases and J by 2 bases, with 18 bases between them. Written as DNA, the CDR3 is TGCAGTGCAATCGGGAGCTTCGGAAACACAGATACGCAGTATTTT. It specifies CSAIGSFGNTDTQYF.

This clonotype has only a few counts. The chain links TRBV3-1 to TRBJ1-1; 7 positions match TRBD1. CDR1 is LGHDT, CDR2 YNNKEL, per germline (reference sequence). J gave up 6 bases and V 5 bases, and 9 bases lay outside the gene matches. This CDR3 region has 14 residues. This CDR3 is CASSTPTGDPEAFF. The CDR3 region has the DNA TGTGCCAGCAGCACCCCTACAGGGGATCCTGAAGCTTTCTTT.

This clonotype was picked up a small number of times. The chain has TRBV7-3 and TRBJ2-1; 10 bases match TRBD2. The V segment lost 6 bases and the J segment 5 bases; nucleotides outside the gene matches: 4. This CDR3 contains 14 residues. Germline V gives CDR1 SGHTA, CDR2 FQGTGA. DNA for the CDR3: TGTGCCAGCAGTTTTAGCGGGAGGCACAATGAGCAGTTCTTC. This encodes CASSFSGRHNEQFF.

The rearrangement uses TRBV28 and TRBJ2-7; 9 bases fit TRBD2. From germline, CDR1 is MDHEN and CDR2 SYDVKM. The length of the CDR3 is 17 residues. V was pared by 4 bases and J by 3 bases, with 13 bases of the junction left unmatched. The CDR3 nucleotides are TGTGCCAGCAGTTCCGGGGCAGTAGCGGGAGACTTCTACGAGCAGTACTTC. It codes for CASSSGAVAGDFYEQYF.

This chain uses TRBV6-1 with TRBJ2-3; D call uncertain. The CDR3 runs to 16 residues. Trimming stripped 2 bases from V and 0 bases from J, with 12 bases between. Germline CDR1 and CDR2: MNHNS and SASEGT. The CDR3 loop is CASSEWAPPSTDTQYF. CDR3 bases: TGTGCCAGCAGTGAATGGGCCCCCCCGAGCACAGATACGCAGTATTTT.

The CDR3, as DNA: TGCGCCAGCAGCTTGGAGGACAGGGGTGCGAGAGGGCTAGCCAATGAGCAGTTCTTC. Its protein product is CASSLEDRGARGLANEQFF. V and J are TRBV5-1 and TRBJ2-1, with 9 nucleotides matching TRBD1. There are 19 residues in the CDR3. CDR1 SGHRS and CDR2 YFSETQ come from the germline V gene. J gave up 6 bases and V 0 bases, and 16 bases lay outside the gene matches.

This clonotype ranks as medium-sized. This chain joins TRBV7-2 and TRBJ1-1; D may be TRBD1 (6 bases). The germline V and J ends were trimmed by 5 bases and 5 bases, with 15 bases remaining between them. This CDR3 has 14 amino acids. Germline-derived CDR1 and CDR2 are SGHTA and FQGNSA. The CDR3 spells CASSPQGRRTEAFF. CDR3 bases: TGTGCCAGCAGCCCCCAGGGGAGGAGAACTGAAGCTTTCTTT.

The CDR3 DNA reads as TGTGCCAGCAGCTTAGTCGCAGGAAACGAGCCCCAGCATTTT. The encoded protein is CASSLVAGNEPQHF. V gene TRBV7-2 combines with J gene TRBJ1-5, with D hard to call. The germline gives CDR1 SGHTA, CDR2 FQGNSA. The CDR3 is 14 residues long. V was clipped by 1 base and J by 8 bases, with 12 bases between them.

The rearrangement links TRBV27 to TRBJ2-1, with 10 bases aligning to TRBD1. The germline gives CDR1 MNHEY, CDR2 SMNVEV (reference sequence). With V trimmed by 5 bases and J by 8 bases, 9 bases remained unmatched. The CDR3 extends over 15 amino acids. CDR3 in amino acids: CASSHGTGVLHEQFF. CDR3 DNA sequence: TGTGCCAGCAGTCATGGGACAGGGGTACTTCATGAGCAGTTCTTC.

This clonotype was picked up a small number of times. The rearrangement links TRBV3-1 to TRBJ2-5; possibly TRBD1 for D (6 bases). Germline loops: CDR1 LGHDT, CDR2 YNNKEL (reference sequence). This CDR3 is 13 amino acids long. With 11 bases removed from V and 4 bases from J, the gap between germline ends came to 17 bases. This chain's CDR3 is CAGSMGQGETQYF. DNA for the CDR3: TGTGCCGGATCGATGGGACAAGGAGAGACCCAGTACTTC.

In this sample, this clonotype turned up once. This chain joins TRBV29-1 and TRBJ2-1; weak D call: TRBD1 (6 bases). V shed 2 bases and J shed 8 bases, with 10 bases lying between them. From germline, CDR1 is SQVTM and CDR2 ANQGSEA. The CDR3 spans 12 residues. The DNA of the CDR3 is TGCAGCGTTGAACTGGGGGCCCATGAGCAGTTCTTC. This codes for CSVELGAHEQFF.

This clonotype was counted only a few times. This sequence joins TRBV7-9 and TRBJ1-6; possibly TRBD1 for D (5 bases). V lost 2 bases and J lost 5, with 7 bases in between. This CDR3 has 14 amino acids. CDR1 SEHNR and CDR2 FQNEAQ come from the germline V gene (reference sequence). As DNA, the CDR3 is TGTGCCAGCAGCTTACTAGGGGATAATTCACCCCTCCACTTT. Translated: CASSLLGDNSPLHF. The whole variable domain, remainder taken from reference TRBV7-9 and TRBJ1-6, is DTGVSQNPRHKITKRGQNVTFRCDPISEHNRLYWYRQTLGQGPEFLTYFQNEAQLEKSRLLSDRFSAERPKGSFSTLEIQRTEQGDSAMYLCASSLLGDNSPLHFGNGTRLTVT.

This clonotype showed up just a few times. The chain uses TRBV9 and TRBJ2-1, with TRBD2 identical over 14 bases. V lost 0 bases to trimming and J lost 7 bases; unmatched junction nucleotides: 9. CDR1 and CDR2 from the germline V gene are SGDLS and YYNGEE. This CDR3 is built from 18 residues. The CDR3 bases are TGTGCCAGCAGCGTAGTAGAGGGCGGGACTAGCGGGAGTAATGAGCAGTTCTTC. Amino acids: CASSVVEGGTSGSNEQFF.

Judged by abundance, this clonotype is medium-sized (0.01 to 0.1%). The V gene is TRBV3-1, the J gene TRBJ2-5; a possible D gene is TRBD2 (6 bases). CDR3 length equals 14 residues. Germline V gene sequence: CDR1 LGHDT, CDR2 YNNKEL (reference sequence). V lost 1 base, J lost 7 bases, and 13 bases lay in between. The CDR3 region is CASSQVAGMGTQYF. CDR3 nucleotides: TGTGCCAGCAGCCAAGTCGCGGGAATGGGGACCCAGTACTTC.

The gene calls are TRBV29-1 and TRBJ2-1; 8 bases line up with TRBD2. The CDR3 runs to 14 residues. Trimming took 3 bases from V and 2 from J; bases not matched to a gene: 3. CDR1 SQVTM and CDR2 ANQGSEA come from the germline V gene. The CDR3 DNA follows: TGCAGCGTTGATAGCGGGATAACCTACAATGAGCAGTTCTTC. It is translated as CSVDSGITYNEQFF.

This sequence joins TRBV29-1 and TRBJ1-1; 8 bases line up with TRBD1. The CDR3 runs to 15 residues. CDR1 SQVTM and CDR2 ANQGSEA come from the germline V gene. The junction had 11 bases not matched to a gene; V was cut back by 7 bases and J by 1 base. The CDR3 loop reads CSAARDRLANTEAFF. Written as DNA, the CDR3 is TGCAGCGCCGCCCGGGACAGGCTTGCGAACACTGAAGCTTTCTTT. Full variable domain (rest looked up from reference TRBV29-1 and TRBJ1-1): SAVISQKPSRDICQRGTSLTIQCQVDSQVTMMFWYRQQPGQSLTLIATANQGSEATYESGFVIDKFPISRPNLTFSTLTVSNMSPEDSSIYLCSAARDRLANTEAFFGQGTRLTVV.

V and J are TRBV20-1 and TRBJ2-3; 8 nucleotides agree with TRBD2. Germline V lookup: CDR1 DFQATT, CDR2 SNEGSKA (reference sequence). V was pared by 0 bases and J by 4 bases, with 6 bases of the junction left unmatched. The CDR3 has 15 residues. CDR3 DNA: TGCAGTGCTAGAGATGAAAGCGGGAGCGCAGATACGCAGTATTTT. Its translation is CSARDESGSADTQYF.

V is TRBV7-3 and J is TRBJ2-3, with 7 bases lining up with TRBD1. Germline V gives CDR1 SGHTA, CDR2 FQGTGA. J was trimmed by 1 base and V by 5 bases; bases with no gene match: 6. CDR3 length: 15 amino acids. In DNA, the CDR3 is TGTGCCAGCAGCCCCCAGGGGGTGGGCACAGATACGCAGTATTTT. Its protein product is CASSPQGVGTDTQYF.

V and J are TRBV6-2 or TRBV6-3 and TRBJ1-1; no firm D call. The ends were cut back, 7 bases at V and 12 bases at J, with 18 bases in the middle. The CDR3 covers 12 residues. Germline V CDR1 and CDR2: MNHEY, SVGEGT. This CDR3 is CASTTGWAHSFF. The CDR3 coding sequence is TGTGCCAGCACCACTGGGTGGGCACACTCTTTCTTT.

This clonotype was recorded only once. The V gene is TRBV10-3, the J gene TRBJ2-1; no clear D. Germline V gene data show CDR1 as ENHRY and CDR2 as SYGVKD. The CDR3 loop spans 10 amino acids. The V gene lost 10 bases and the J gene lost 10 bases, with 11 bases spanning the gap. As DNA, the CDR3 is TGTGCCACCGGTGCCTCCGAGCAGTTCTTC. Its translation is CATGASEQFF.

This clonotype has more than one count but fewer than ten. The chain has TRBV18 and TRBJ2-5, with a weak D call TRBD2 (6 bases). Between the trimmed V and J ends, which lost 0 bases and 3 bases, there was a span of 14 bases. The CDR3 has 16 amino acids. The germline gives CDR1 KGHSH, CDR2 LQKENI. The CDR3 sequence: CASSPPGGTVKETQYF. In nucleotides, the CDR3 is TGTGCCAGCTCACCACCGGGAGGTACGGTTAAAGAGACCCAGTACTTC.

The count of this clonotype is one. The chain links TRBV7-9 to TRBJ1-1, with D hard to call. The CDR3 runs 12 residues. CDR1 and CDR2 (germline): SEHNR, FQNEAQ (reference sequence). Deletions cut 4 bases from V and 5 bases from J, with 8 bases between. Here the CDR3 DNA reads TGTGCCAGCAGCTGGATTGGGACTGAAGCTTTCTTT. The encoded protein is CASSWIGTEAFF.

V gene TRBV7-8 combines with J gene TRBJ1-3; no clear D. V was shortened by 8 bases and J by 0 bases, with 11 bases between the two germline ends. Germline V CDR1 and CDR2: SGHVS, FQNEAQ. The CDR3 has 14 residues. CDR3 in DNA: TGTGCCAGCCGAGGGTTCGACTCTGGAAACACCATATATTTT. Its translation is CASRGFDSGNTIYF.

This clonotype was counted a few times. The chain combines TRBV20-1 with TRBJ2-5; 7 bases line up with TRBD2. This CDR3 is built from 16 residues. Germline values: CDR1 DFQATT, CDR2 SNEGSKA (reference sequence). V dropped 6 bases and J dropped 0; count of bases not matched to a gene: 13. DNA for the CDR3: TGCAGTGCCCAAGGGGAGACGGGAGGTAACCAAGAGACCCAGTACTTC. Its translation is CSAQGETGGNQETQYF.

The chain couples TRBV4-3 to TRBJ1-5; no reliable D call. Trimming cost V 2 bases and J 0 bases, with 5 bases left between them. Germline V gene data show CDR1 as LGHNA and CDR2 as YSLEER. The CDR3 is 14 amino acids. CDR3 nucleotides: TGCGCCAGCAGCCAATACTATAGCAATCAGCCCCAGCATTTT. The encoded protein is CASSQYYSNQPQHF.

CDR3 amino acids: CASSTGGSTSYEQYF. Written as DNA, the CDR3 is TGTGCCAGCAGTACCGGGGGGTCGACGTCCTACGAGCAGTACTTC. This chain connects TRBV7-2 to TRBJ2-7, with TRBD2 matching over 7 bases. The CDR3 is 15 amino acids. V shed 6 bases and J 1 base; nucleotides not matched to a gene: 9. The V gene's germline CDR1 is SGHTA and CDR2 FQGNSA.

By share, this clonotype ranks as medium-sized (0.01 to 0.1%). DNA for the CDR3: TGTGCCAGCAGTCGGTCGGCTAGGACCCAGTACTTC. It translates to CASSRSARTQYF. The chain carries TRBV6-2 or TRBV6-3 and TRBJ2-5; no clear D. V shed 5 bases and J shed 7 bases, with 11 bases lying between them. CDR3 length equals 12 residues. The V gene's germline CDR1 is MNHEY and CDR2 SVGEGT.